This is a list of T cell receptor beta chains from one sample in a study of blood T cell repertoires in COVID-19. Generated by immunoSEQ multiplex PCR, the TCRdb table keeps only in-frame clones and is missing some. This sample has approximately 150,000 clones, with about 91% found just once. The sequenced sample was peripheral blood. The source is a human donor in a cohort sampled during active COVID-19. The CDR3 runs from the conserved cysteine through the conserved F or W. A D gene is named only where the DNA matches it firmly. A row's size may be missing; if present it is once, few, many or a size class.

size | J | D | V | CDR3 | DNA
- | TRBJ2-3 | TRBD2 | TRBV5-1 | CASSFGLAGAAKRTDTQYF | TGCGCCAGCAGCTTTGGACTAGCGGGGGCCGCCAAGCGCACAGATACGCAGTATTTT
- | TRBJ1-1 | TRBD1 | TRBV5-1 | CASSPTTGGWTEAFF | TGCGCCAGCAGCCCTACAACAGGGGGATGGACTGAAGCTTTCTTT
- | TRBJ1-3 | - | TRBV10-3 | CAISETTGNTIYF | TGTGCCATCAGTGAGACAACTGGAAACACCATATATTTT
- | TRBJ2-5 | TRBD1 | TRBV30 | CAWNYADRGETQYF | TGTGCCTGGAACTACGCGGACAGGGGAGAGACCCAGTACTTC
once | TRBJ1-5 | - | TRBV9 | CASSVGHYNQPQHF | TGTGCCAGCAGCGTGGGACATTATAATCAGCCCCAGCATTTT
- | TRBJ1-1 | TRBD1 | TRBV6-2/TRBV6-3 | CASSLLTGTTEAFF | TGTGCCAGCAGTCTACTGACAGGGACCACTGAAGCTTTCTTT
- | TRBJ2-1 | TRBD2 | TRBV30 | CAWTTSGGAWEQFF | TGTGCCTGGACCACTAGCGGGGGGGCCTGGGAGCAGTTCTTC
- | TRBJ1-2 | TRBD1 | TRBV2 | CASSVQGYGYTF | TGTGCCAGCAGTGTACAGGGGTATGGCTACACCTTC
- | TRBJ2-1 | - | TRBV30 | CAWTEGFYNEQFF | TGTGCCTGGACGGAGGGGTTCTACAATGAGCAGTTCTTC
- | TRBJ2-5 | - | TRBV6-2/TRBV6-3 | CASRYSGETQYF | TGTGCCAGCAGATACAGCGGGGAGACCCAGTACTTC
few | TRBJ2-1 | TRBD1 | TRBV4-1 | CASSQGQGSYNEQFF | TGCGCCAGCAGCCAAGGACAGGGCTCCTACAATGAGCAGTTCTTC
- | TRBJ1-3 | - | TRBV5-1 | CASSLTAVSGNTIYF | TGCGCCAGCAGCTTGACAGCAGTCTCTGGAAACACCATATATTTT
- | TRBJ2-3 | - | TRBV9 | CASSVGGSTDTQYF | TGTGCCAGCAGCGTCGGCGGGAGCACAGATACGCAGTATTTT
- | TRBJ2-7 | - | TRBV20-1 | CSASYYEQYF | TGCAGTGCTTCTTACTACGAGCAGTACTTC
- | TRBJ2-5 | TRBD1 | TRBV6-5 | CAIQTGIGKTQYF | TGTGCCATCCAGACAGGGATAGGGAAGACCCAGTACTTC
once | TRBJ2-1 | - | TRBV5-6 | CASSPQGNEQFF | TGTGCCAGCAGCCCCCAGGGGAATGAGCAGTTCTTC
- | TRBJ1-1 | TRBD1 | TRBV5-4 | CASSYDPGTVNTEAFF | TGTGCCAGCAGCTACGACCCGGGGACAGTGAACACTGAAGCTTTCTTT
- | TRBJ1-2 | TRBD1 | TRBV27 | CASRTGTDYGYTF | TGTGCCAGCAGGACCGGGACAGACTATGGCTACACCTTC
- | TRBJ2-3 | - | TRBV18 | CASSPGGGLEYF | TGTGCCAGCTCACCTGGTGGCGGTTTGGAGTATTTT
- | TRBJ1-2 | - | TRBV24-1 | CATSDRDRSYGYTF | TGTGCCACCAGTGACCGTGACAGATCCTATGGCTACACCTTC
- | TRBJ2-7 | TRBD1 | TRBV6-1 | CASSEYRGPYEQYF | TGTGCCAGCAGTGAATACAGGGGCCCCTACGAGCAGTACTTC
- | TRBJ1-4 | - | TRBV5-1 | CASSLASGATNEKLFF | TGCGCCAGCAGCTTGGCAAGCGGAGCAACTAATGAAAAACTGTTTTTT
- | TRBJ2-1 | - | TRBV6-5 | CASSLGHYNEQFF | TGTGCCAGCAGCCTCGGACACTACAATGAGCAGTTCTTC
- | TRBJ1-1 | - | TRBV2 | CASRAPGFRGTEAFF | TGTGCCAGCAGGGCTCCGGGCTTCAGGGGCACTGAAGCTTTCTTT
- | TRBJ2-7 | TRBD2 | TRBV6-1 | CASSGASGAYEQYF | TGTGCCAGCAGTGGAGCTAGCGGCGCCTACGAGCAGTACTTC
- | TRBJ1-4 | - | TRBV6-5 | CASWRAAGEKLFF | TGTGCCAGCTGGAGGGCGGCGGGCGAAAAACTGTTTTTT
- | TRBJ2-7 | TRBD1 | TRBV5-8 | CASKPDRGSYEQYF | TGTGCCAGCAAGCCGGACAGGGGAAGCTACGAGCAGTACTTC
- | TRBJ2-7 | - | TRBV6-2/TRBV6-3 | CASSLRAINIYEQYF | TGTGCCAGCAGCCTCAGGGCCATTAACATCTACGAGCAGTACTTC
- | TRBJ2-1 | TRBD1 | TRBV5-1 | CASSFRDRGLNEQFF | TGCGCCAGCAGCTTCCGGGACAGGGGTCTAAATGAGCAGTTCTTC
- | TRBJ2-5 | - | TRBV9 | CASSSPRETQYF | TGTGCCAGCAGCTCTCCCAGAGAGACCCAGTACTTC
- | TRBJ1-2 | TRBD1 | TRBV3-1/TRBV3-2 | CASSPGQGYFYGYTF | TGTGCCAGCAGCCCGGGACAGGGGTATTTCTATGGCTACACCTTC
once | TRBJ1-2 | - | TRBV7-2 | CASSYPGGNGYTF | TGTGCCAGCAGCTACCCGGGGGGCAATGGCTACACCTTC
- | TRBJ1-4 | - | TRBV3-1/TRBV3-2 | CASSLRAGYKGEKLFF | TGTGCCAGCAGCCTTCGCGCAGGGTATAAGGGTGAAAAACTGTTTTTT
- | TRBJ1-1 | - | TRBV19 | CASSPGGNTEAFF | TGTGCCAGTAGTCCTGGCGGGAACACTGAAGCTTTCTTT
- | TRBJ1-2 | TRBD1 | TRBV19 | CASRDRGRPDGYTF | TGTGCCAGTAGGGACAGGGGGCGCCCGGATGGCTACACCTTC
- | TRBJ2-5 | - | TRBV5-1 | CASSLAGGSSETQYF | TGCGCCAGCAGCTTGGCCGGGGGTTCGAGTGAGACCCAGTACTTC
- | TRBJ2-1 | TRBD2 | TRBV30 | CAWSGLAGMGEQFF | TGTGCCTGGTCGGGACTAGCGGGGATGGGTGAGCAGTTCTTC
- | TRBJ2-3 | TRBD1 | TRBV5-3 | CARSLQGDSLLEGGTDTQYF | TGTGCCAGAAGCCTACAGGGGGACTCGTTGTTGGAGGGGGGCACAGATACGCAGTATTTT
- | TRBJ2-5 | TRBD2 | TRBV6-2/TRBV6-3 | CASSPRLADVQETQYF | TGTGCCAGCAGCCCTCGACTAGCGGATGTACAAGAGACCCAGTACTTC
- | TRBJ1-2 | - | TRBV2 | CASSENVWRRTARDYGYTF | TGTGCCAGCAGTGAAAACGTATGGAGAAGGACAGCCAGGGACTATGGCTACACCTTC
- | TRBJ1-4 | - | TRBV7-9 | CASSRGYEKLFF | TGTGCCAGCAGCCGAGGGTATGAAAAACTGTTTTTT
few | TRBJ1-2 | - | TRBV9 | CASSVGGDYGYTF | TGTGCCAGCAGCGTAGGAGGAGACTATGGCTACACCTTC
- | TRBJ1-4 | TRBD1 | TRBV5-1 | CASSLAGTGVATNEKLFF | TGCGCCAGCAGCTTGGCCGGGACAGGCGTAGCAACTAATGAAAAACTGTTTTTT
- | TRBJ1-5 | - | TRBV30 | CAWSPAGNQPQHF | TGTGCCTGGAGCCCGGCAGGGAATCAGCCCCAGCATTTT
few | TRBJ1-5 | - | TRBV7-2 | CASSLVDLQPQHF | TGTGCCAGCAGCTTAGTAGATCTTCAGCCCCAGCATTTT
- | TRBJ1-1 | TRBD1 | TRBV2 | CASSEEGQGYKENTEAFF | TGTGCCAGCAGTGAAGAGGGACAGGGCTACAAAGAGAACACTGAAGCTTTCTTT
- | TRBJ1-5 | - | TRBV24-1 | CATSVASGEGQPQHF | TGTGCCACCAGTGTAGCCTCAGGGGAAGGTCAGCCCCAGCATTTT
- | TRBJ2-7 | - | TRBV11-3 | CASSFDRGGEQYF | TGTGCCAGCAGCTTTGACAGGGGAGGGGAGCAGTACTTC
once | TRBJ1-4 | - | TRBV19 | CASSILPGGSNEKLFF | TGTGCCAGTAGTATACTTCCGGGGGGCTCTAATGAAAAACTGTTTTTT
- | TRBJ1-1 | TRBD1 | TRBV7-9 | CASSFRTGRLMNTEAFF | TGTGCCAGCAGCTTTAGGACAGGGCGATTAATGAACACTGAAGCTTTCTTT
few | TRBJ1-4 | - | TRBV6-6 | CASSPGAEKLFF | TGTGCCAGCAGCCCCGGAGCTGAAAAACTGTTTTTT
- | TRBJ1-4 | TRBD1 | TRBV6-1 | CASSGAGGNEKLFF | TGTGCCAGCAGCGGGGCAGGGGGTAATGAAAAACTGTTTTTT
- | TRBJ1-1 | - | TRBV2 | CATLGQQGIGTEAFF | TGTGCCACCCTCGGCCAACAGGGTATTGGGACTGAAGCTTTCTTT